One TCR beta chain is described in this entry. The run depth of the assay was deep. Assay used: immunoSEQ multiplex PCR; TCRdb lists only in-frame clones, some missing. Of millions of clones detected, around 93% appear once; the ten largest clones hold around 1.7%. This specimen belongs to a study of shared clonotypes between healthy human individuals. Study background: Used for every donor were three CD4 naive, three CD4 memory, two CD8 naive and one CD8 memory plate.

CDR3 length: 16 residues. V was clipped by 2 bases and J by 6 bases; unmatched bases: 8. CDR1 SGHVS and CDR2 FNYEAQ come from the germline V gene. Naive CD8 populations comprised CD45RO-negative cells positively selected for CCR7, excluding terminally differentiated effector memory CD45RA+ cells. Donors were healthy HIV-negative adults without recently reported acute infections or vaccinations. Every one of the donors was a Caucasian adult that lived in Nashville, Tennessee. This receptor was taken from a man between 18 and 29 years old in good health. Some clones in this sample may be carry-over from other donors' samples. The chain combines TRBV7-6 with TRBJ2-2; 8 nucleotides line up with TRBD1. Input material: naive CD8+ T cells from PBMCs. This CDR3 reads CASSLSWQGAAGELFF. The CDR3 DNA follows: TGTGCCAGCAGCTTAAGTTGGCAGGGGGCCGCCGGGGAGCTGTTTTTT. The whole variable domain, filled in from reference TRBV7-6 and TRBJ2-2, reads GAGVSQSPRYKVTKRGQDVALRCDPISGHVSLYWYRQALGQGPEFLTYFNYEAQQDKSGLPNDRFSAERPEGSISTLTIQRTEQRDSAMYRCASSLSWQGAAGELFFGEGSRLTVL.